This T cell receptor beta chain was documented in a study of shared clonotypes between healthy human individuals. Whole-study context: Three CD4 naive, three CD4 memory, two CD8 naive and one CD8 memory plate were used per donor.

Profiled with immunoSEQ multiplex PCR; TCRdb holds only in-frame clones, not every one. The profile shows roughly 700,000 clones, under 80% of them singletons. J was trimmed by 5 bases and V by 7 bases; bases with no gene match: 7. CDR1 is SGDLS, CDR2 YYNGEE, per germline. The CDR3 contains 14 residues. Splitting the CD4+ cells yielded a CD45RA+ naive subset and a CD45RA-negative memory subset. This chain uses TRBV9 with TRBJ2-7; 12 positions match TRBD1. This sequence originates from a woman aged 30 to 39 in good health. The material sequenced was memory CD4+ T cells sorted from blood. Described subset: CD45RA-negative fraction. This chain's CDR3 is CASSRGTGGDEQYF. The CDR3 DNA is TGTGCCAGCTCGAGAGGGACAGGGGGCGACGAGCAGTACTTC.